This TCR beta chain was profiled in a study of sequential checkpoint blockade in melanoma. Findings and limits, study-wide: Response in arm A was associated with pretreatment TIL clonality. PD-L1 staining and CD8+ counts, not mutational load, tracked tumor T-cell clonality.

CDR3 size: 16 residues. V lost 5 bases and J lost 3, with 20 bases in between. In germline, CDR1 is MGHDK, CDR2 SYGVNS. The protocol was immunoSEQ multiplex PCR, while the TCRdb copy is restricted to in-frame clones and leaves out a portion. The sample lists about 37,000 clones; roughly 32% were seen once. About this clone itself: The antigen is unknown.

Treatment noted: randomized to nivolumab then ipilimumab (arm A) or the reverse (arm B). The origin of this receptor is a human donor with melanoma. The V and J genes are TRBV25-1 and TRBJ2-7; perhaps D is TRBD1 or TRBD2 (6 bases each). The source material was tumor tissue (inferred from file names), sampled from a patient given nivolumab and ipilimumab in sequence. CDR3: CASSSRTAGKVYEQYF. CDR3 nucleotides: TGTGCCAGCAGTTCCCGGACAGCGGGCAAAGTCTACGAGCAGTACTTC.